The next 23 T cell receptor beta chains were all read from a single sample in a study of tumor-infiltrating lymphocytes in oesophageal squamous cell carcinoma listed by TCRdb under 2016. Library prep was done by PCR. These reads were obtained on an Illumina HiSeq 2000. The public reads were reprocessed in TCRdb via fastp at Q25 and MiXCR, keeping in-frame beta chains. Records with the same CDR3 protein are collapsed into one entry carrying the most frequent genes and DNA. The sample table shows 9,500 to 13,000 distinct CDR3 sequences, and roughly three fifths are seen once. The top ten constitute 25% to 40% of the sample. Sequences were obtained from esophageal tumor tissue. These receptors came from a male donor with esophageal squamous cell carcinoma.

This clonotype is medium-sized. The chain joins TRBV5-8 to TRBJ2-1; maybe TRBD1 (5 bases). With 0 bases removed from V and 6 bases from J, the gap between germline ends came to 13 bases. This CDR3 contains 15 residues. Germline assignment: CDR1 SGHTS and CDR2 YDEGEE. The CDR3 region has the DNA TGTGCCAGCAGCTTGGCGCAGGGCTTGGGCAATGAGCAGTTCTTC. Translating gives CASSLAQGLGNEQFF.

This chain uses TRBV28 with TRBJ2-5; tentatively, D is TRBD2 (6 bases). The J call is uncertain, as TRBJ2-7 better fits the DNA end. Germline CDR1 is MDHEN and CDR2 is SYDVKM. The CDR3 totals 13 residues. For the CDR3, the DNA is TGTGCCAGCAGTTTCTTGGGGGGCTACGAGCAGTACTTC. Encoded protein: CASSFLGGYEQYF.

This clonotype was seen just once. Since a much larger clone is just one base distant, this may be a read error. This CDR3 is missing its conserved last phenylalanine or tryptophan, likely due to a read error. Because the CDR3's place on the DNA is in doubt, the DNA is left out and the CDR3 is given as listed by TCRdb. The CDR3 sequence is CASSLGQGREYGYTLGS. The rearrangement links TRBV7-9 to TRBJ2-5; TRBD1 is the table's D call and was not checked against the DNA. Both ends counted, the CDR3 spans 17 residues. Per germline, CDR1 SEHNR and CDR2 FQNEAQ (reference sequence).

This clonotype showed up many times. The V gene is TRBV6-1, the J gene TRBJ2-7, with D perhaps matching TRBD1 (6 bases). Germline lookup yields CDR1 MNHNS and CDR2 SASEGT. With 5 bases removed from V and 1 base from J, the gap between germline ends came to 12 bases. The CDR3 is 14 residues long. DNA for the CDR3: TGTGCCAGCAGTTATGTACAGGGATCCTACGAGCAGTACTTC. This translates into CASSYVQGSYEQYF.

The count of this clonotype is one. The rearrangement links TRBV10-3 to TRBJ1-1, with D perhaps matching TRBD1 (6 bases). The CDR3 is 13 amino acids. V lost 4 bases and J lost 1, with 7 bases in between. Germline V lookup: CDR1 ENHRY, CDR2 SYGVKD. The CDR3 DNA reads TGTGCCATCAGTGGACAGGAGAACACTGAAGCTTTCTTT. Encoded protein: CAISGQENTEAFF.

The chain links TRBV7-6 to TRBJ2-2; a weak D match, TRBD1 (6 bases). This CDR3 region has 14 residues. The ends were cut back, 4 bases at V and 4 bases at J, with 10 bases in the middle. CDR1 and CDR2 from the germline V gene are SGHVS and FNYEAQ. CDR3 bases: TGTGCCAGCAGCTCCGGACAGACCACCGGGGAGCTGTTTTTT. Protein product: CASSSGQTTGELFF.

The V gene is TRBV9, the J gene TRBJ1-4; 7 bases line up with TRBD1. V was pared by 4 bases and J by 7 bases, with 7 bases of the junction left unmatched. Germline V CDR1 and CDR2: SGDLS, YYNGEE. The CDR3 has 14 amino acids. CDR3 loop: CASSPTGAGEKLFF. The CDR3 bases are TGTGCCAGCAGCCCAACAGGGGCGGGTGAAAAACTGTTTTTT.

This rearrangement joins TRBV7-9 to TRBJ2-5; D perhaps matches TRBD2 (5 bases). The DNA end is a closer match to TRBJ2-7, so the J assignment may be wrong. The V gene's germline CDR1 is SEHNR and CDR2 FQNEAQ (reference sequence). This CDR3 contains 14 residues. CDR3 in amino acids: CASSMTISSYEQYF. Written as DNA, the CDR3 is TGTGCCAGCAGCATGACTATTAGCTCCTACGAGCAGTACTTC.

The chain combines TRBV28 with TRBJ2-5, with TRBD2 matching 15 bases. The assigned J gene may be wrong: the sequence end matches TRBJ2-4 better. The CDR3 sequence is 19 residues long. Germline CDR1 reads MDHEN; CDR2 reads SYDVKM. The CDR3 reads CASSPWTSGGVRAKNIQYF. Written as DNA, the CDR3 is TGTGCCAGCAGTCCCTGGACTAGCGGGGGGGTCCGAGCCAAAAACATTCAGTACTTC.

This clonotype was seen a single time. The chain couples TRBV6-1 to TRBJ2-2, with 15 bases lining up with TRBD2. Germline V CDR1 and CDR2: MNHNS, SASEGT. The V and J ends lost 2 bases and 5 bases, in that order; junction bases with no gene match: 12. The CDR3 totals 20 residues. CDR3 nucleotides: TGTGCCAGCAGTGAATCTCCGGGACTAGCGGGAGGTCGTAGGACCGGGGAGCTGTTTTTT. Amino acid sequence: CASSESPGLAGGRRTGELFF.

This rearrangement joins TRBV7-6 to TRBJ2-7; D not resolved. The CDR3 runs 12 residues. Deletions cut 1 base from V and 6 bases from J, with 7 bases between. CDR1 is SGHVS and CDR2 is FNYEAQ in the germline V gene. CDR3 sequence (DNA): TGTGCCAGCAGCTTAGGCGGAAGCGAGCAGTACTTC. This sequence encodes CASSLGGSEQYF.

This chain uses TRBV6-2 or TRBV6-3 with TRBJ2-6; D uncertain. Per germline, CDR1 MNHEY and CDR2 SVGEGT. The CDR3 totals 17 residues. With 0 bases removed from V and 2 bases from J, the gap between germline ends came to 11 bases. As DNA, the CDR3 is TGTGCCAGCAGTTACTCGAGAATGGTTGCTGGGGCCAACGTCCTGACTTTC. Amino acid sequence: CASSYSRMVAGANVLTF.

This chain connects TRBV6-8 to TRBJ2-5, with 8 bases matching TRBD2. This CDR3 is 17 amino acids long. J was trimmed by 11 bases and V by 0 bases; bases with no gene match: 17. Germline V lookup: CDR1 MNHGY, CDR2 SAAAGT. CDR3 in DNA: TGTGCCAGCAGTTACTCGACTAGCGCCTACTCCTACAATGAGCAGTACTTC. Its translation is CASSYSTSAYSYNEQYF.

This clonotype was recorded only once. The chain has TRBV7-3 and TRBJ2-5; possibly TRBD1 or TRBD2 for D (5 bases each). The CDR3 extends over 14 amino acids. Germline V lookup: CDR1 SGHTA, CDR2 FQGTGA. Trimming removed 4 bases from V and 5 bases from J, with 14 bases in between. The CDR3 DNA sequence: TGTGCCAGCAGCTCCTGGACGGGGCCGGAGACCCAGTACTTC. Translating it yields CASSSWTGPETQYF.

Points on this clonotype: An end of the junction does not agree with germline; a read error may underlie this. This rearrangement joins TRBV28 to TRBJ2-6, with 7 bases aligning to TRBD1. Germline values: CDR1 MDHEN, CDR2 SYDVKM. The CDR3 loop spans 15 amino acids. This chain's CDR3 is CASSKTGNYNSPLHF. Written as DNA, the CDR3 is TGTGCCAGCAGCAAGACAGGGAATTATAATTCACCCCTCCACTTC.

This clonotype was counted only a few times. Here the CDR3 reads CASSLTAAPSYEQYF. DNA for the CDR3: TGTGCCAGCAGCTTAACGGCAGCACCCTCTTACGAGCAGTACTTC. The chain uses TRBV7-3 and TRBJ2-7; D is unresolved. V was cut by 0 bases and J by 4 bases, with 13 bases left in between. Germline V CDR1 and CDR2: SGHTA, FQGTGA. This CDR3 is 15 amino acids long. Filled out from reference TRBV7-3 and TRBJ2-7, the complete variable domain reads GAGVSQTPSNKVTEKGKYVELRCDPISGHTALYWYRQSLGQGPEFLIYFQGTGAADDSGLPNDRFFAVRPEGSVSTLKIQRTERGDSAVYLCASSLTAAPSYEQYFGPGTRLTVT.

As for this clonotype: Being one base from a much bigger clone, this may be a read error. The V and J genes are TRBV7-6 and TRBJ2-1; tentatively, D is TRBD2 (6 bases). Germline-derived CDR1 and CDR2 are SGHVS and FNYEAQ. The CDR3 has 16 residues. The CDR3 sequence is CTSSFLTGDSYNEQFF. The CDR3 DNA is TGTACCAGCAGCTTTTTAACGGGAGACTCCTACAATGAGCAGTTCTTC.

This clonotype was recorded many times. The DNA for the CDR3 is TGTGCCAGCAGTTGGGCTAGCGTGTACAATGAGCAGTTCTTC. It codes for CASSWASVYNEQFF. V gene TRBV12-3 or TRBV12-4 combines with J gene TRBJ2-1; the D gene is possibly TRBD2 (6 bases). Trimming removed 4 bases at V and 4 bases at J, with 11 bases between. CDR3 length equals 14 residues.

This chain links TRBV10-1 with TRBJ2-1, with 9 bases matching TRBD2. This CDR3 region has 14 residues. The V gene's germline CDR1 is WNHNN and CDR2 SYGVQD (reference sequence). V lost 5 bases, J lost 8 bases, and 7 bases stayed unmatched. This chain's CDR3 is CASSLAGELDEQFF. The CDR3 DNA follows: TGCGCCAGCAGTTTAGCGGGAGAACTGGATGAGCAGTTCTTC.

Notes on this clonotype: The conserved final phenylalanine or tryptophan is absent from the CDR3, which likely points to a read error. The DNA is left out, because the CDR3 cannot be placed on it with certainty; the CDR3 is given as TCRdb lists it. The V call is TRBV11-3, the J call TRBJ1-1; the table gives TRBD1 as D, unverified against the DNA. Germline V CDR1 and CDR2: SGHNT, YENEEA. The CDR3 length is 19 residues, termini included. CDR3 sequence: CASTDPGQGTSKRPSTSGQ.

This clonotype has a handful of counts. This chain joins TRBV7-2 and TRBJ2-3; D is unresolved. The J call may be mistaken, given a closer DNA end match to TRBJ2-7. This CDR3 is 13 amino acids long. Germline V gene lookup returns CDR1 SGHTA and CDR2 FQGNSA. In DNA form, the CDR3 reads TGTGCCAGCAGCTCCCGGCGGATCTACGAGCAGTACTTC. Encoded protein: CASSSRRIYEQYF.

The genes are TRBV6-1 and TRBJ1-2; the D gene is possibly TRBD1 (6 bases). Between the trimmed V and J ends, which lost 2 bases and 4 bases, there was a span of 23 bases. Germline CDR1 is MNHNS and CDR2 is SASEGT. The CDR3 sequence is 18 residues long. Here the CDR3 DNA reads TGTGCCAGCAGTGAACGCATAACCCGACCGGGGGGCCTCTATGGCTACACCTTC. This gives the protein CASSERITRPGGLYGYTF.

The genes are TRBV5-1 and TRBJ2-4, with 10 bases fitting TRBD1. TRBJ2-7 matches the DNA end more closely, so the J call is doubtful. Germline V gene lookup returns CDR1 SGHRS and CDR2 YFSETQ. The CDR3 has 15 residues. CDR3: CASSIGTGATYEQYF. DNA of the CDR3: TGCGCCAGCAGCATAGGGACAGGGGCAACCTACGAGCAGTACTTC.